Here is one T cell receptor beta chain with its context. This sample stems from a study of T-cell reconstitution after alpha-beta-depleted transplantation in children. Unique molecular identifiers featured in how the TCRbeta library was prepared. TCRdb reanalysed the PCR reads using MiXCR and keeps one entry per CDR3 protein. The profile shows about 420,000 distinct CDR3 sequences, 9.5% to 13% of them singletons. This specimen consisted of PBMCs from the stem cell graft donor, obtained from the stem cell graft. This sequence was found in a human donor who donated a stem cell graft to a child with acute myeloid leukemia.

CDR3 sequence reads: CASSRTKTYIQYF. CDR3 in DNA: TGTGCCAGCAGCAGGACCAAGACGTACATTCAGTACTTC. The rearrangement uses TRBV7-9 and TRBJ2-4, with no clear D. CDR1 is SEHNR and CDR2 is FQNEAQ in the germline V gene (reference sequence). The CDR3 consists of 13 residues. V gave up 5 bases and J gave up 8 bases, with 13 bases separating them. The full variable domain, with the rest looked up from reference TRBV7-9 and TRBJ2-4, is DTGVSQNPRHKITKRGQNVTFRCDPISEHNRLYWYRQTLGQGPEFLTYFQNEAQLEKSRLLSDRFSAERPKGSFSTLEIQRTEQGDSAMYLCASSRTKTYIQYFGAGTRLSVL.